These 15 T cell receptor beta chains originate from one sample sequenced in a study of cytomegalovirus exposure and HLA in healthy donors. The PCR contained 60 Vbeta and 13 Jbeta primers. Using immunoSEQ multiplex PCR, the repertoire was profiled, and TCRdb retains in-frame clones only, with some absent. Here the sample spans roughly 190,000 clones, roughly four fifths being singletons. Sequenced: PBMCs. The receptors were sampled from a man aged 18 to 29 in good health and CMV-seronegative.

This rearrangement joins TRBV27 to TRBJ2-7; 8 bases are a match to TRBD1. V dropped 5 bases and J dropped 2; count of bases not matched to a gene: 5. The CDR3 has 14 residues. Germline V gene sequence: CDR1 MNHEY, CDR2 SMNVEV (reference sequence). The CDR3 region has the DNA TGTGCCAGCAGTGACAGGACAGGGCCCTACGAGCAGTACTTC. It specifies CASSDRTGPYEQYF.

The V call is TRBV19, the J call TRBJ2-1, with TRBD2 matching over 7 bases. Germline assignment: CDR1 LNHDA and CDR2 SQIVND (reference sequence). CDR3 length: 16 residues. V lost 7 bases, J lost 5 bases, and 14 bases stayed unmatched. The CDR3 protein is CASNSLGLPRDNEQFF. The CDR3 DNA sequence: TGTGCCAGTAATTCTTTGGGACTACCTAGGGACAATGAGCAGTTCTTC.

A single count supports this clone. This rearrangement joins TRBV9 to TRBJ2-7, with D maybe TRBD2 (6 bases). From germline, CDR1 is SGDLS and CDR2 YYNGEE. The germline V and J ends were trimmed by 3 bases and 7 bases, with 17 bases remaining between them. CDR3 size: 14 residues. The CDR3 sequence is CASSGGVTGREQYF. CDR3 bases: TGTGCCAGCAGCGGCGGGGTGACCGGGCGGGAGCAGTACTTC. The complete variable domain, with remaining parts taken from reference TRBV9 and TRBJ2-7, reads DSGVTQTPKHLITATGQRVTLRCSPRSGDLSVYWYQQSLDQGLQFLIQYYNGEERAKGNILERFSAQQFPDLHSELNLSSLELGDSALYFCASSGGVTGREQYFGPGTRLTVT.

CDR3 sequence (DNA): TGTGCCAGCAGCGGATGGACGGGAAGCTCCTACGAGCAGTACTTC. Encoded protein: CASSGWTGSSYEQYF. The J gene is TRBJ2-7, the V gene TRBV7-8, with TRBD2 as a possible D gene (5 bases). Trimming shortened V by 5 bases and J by 0 bases, and 14 bases separated the two germline ends. Per the germline V gene, CDR1 is SGHVS and CDR2 is FQNEAQ. The CDR3 extends over 15 amino acids.

The chain has TRBV23-1 and TRBJ2-2, with a tentative D call TRBD1 (5 bases). TRBV23-1 is designated an ORF whose function remains uncertain. The CDR3 contains 16 residues. V was cut by 3 bases and J by 2 bases, with 13 bases left in between. CDR3 bases: TGCGCCAGCAGTCAGGTTTTAAGGGGAAACACCGGGGAGCTGTTTTTT. Translation gives CASSQVLRGNTGELFF.

The gene calls are TRBV9 and TRBJ2-5; D is perhaps TRBD2 (5 bases). Per the germline V gene, CDR1 is SGDLS and CDR2 is YYNGEE. This CDR3 has 15 amino acids. Between the trimmed V and J ends, which lost 0 bases and 4 bases, there was a span of 13 bases. CDR3 loop: CASSVGTPVGETQYF. CDR3 nucleotides: TGTGCCAGCAGCGTAGGGACTCCTGTTGGAGAGACCCAGTACTTC. Full variable domain (remainder filled in from reference TRBV9 and TRBJ2-5): DSGVTQTPKHLITATGQRVTLRCSPRSGDLSVYWYQQSLDQGLQFLIQYYNGEERAKGNILERFSAQQFPDLHSELNLSSLELGDSALYFCASSVGTPVGETQYFGPGTRLLVL.

This clone was seen a handful of times. The chain combines TRBV5-1 with TRBJ2-3, with 8 bases fitting TRBD1. CDR1 is SGHRS and CDR2 is YFSETQ in the germline V gene. The V segment lost 3 bases and the J segment 1 base; nucleotides outside the gene matches: 7. The CDR3 runs to 16 residues. DNA for the CDR3: TGCGCCAGCAGCTCCGTCCCAGGGGGCCGCACAGATACGCAGTATTTT. This gives the protein CASSSVPGGRTDTQYF.

The V call is TRBV27, the J call TRBJ2-1; 10 bases fit TRBD2. V trimming: 5 bases; J trimming: 8 bases; junction bases outside the gene matches: 9. The CDR3 is 15 residues long. Germline CDR1 reads MNHEY; CDR2 reads SMNVEV (reference sequence). CDR3 sequence reads: CASSLSASGSDEQFF. The CDR3 region has the DNA TGTGCCAGCAGTCTGTCGGCTAGCGGGAGCGATGAGCAGTTCTTC.

V usage is TRBV18 and J usage is TRBJ2-5; TRBD1 matches at 8 bases. The V and J ends lost 4 bases and 0 bases, in that order; junction bases with no gene match: 7. This CDR3 comprises 16 residues. The V gene's germline CDR1 is KGHSH and CDR2 LQKENI. CDR3 coding DNA: TGTGCCAGCTCACGGTATGGGGGACAGGACCAAGAGACCCAGTACTTC. Translating it yields CASSRYGGQDQETQYF.

The chain recombines TRBV7-3 with TRBJ1-2; TRBD1 aligns across 7 bases. With V trimmed by 2 bases and J by 8 bases, 5 bases remained unmatched. The CDR3 loop spans 13 amino acids. In germline, CDR1 is SGHTA, CDR2 FQGTGA. The CDR3 loop is CASSLDRESGYTF. The CDR3 DNA sequence: TGTGCCAGCAGCTTAGACAGGGAGAGCGGCTACACCTTC.

This clone has a single count. This chain links TRBV5-8 with TRBJ2-7, with TRBD2 matching 7 bases. CDR3 size: 15 residues. The ends lost 6 bases at V and 4 bases at J; junction bases unmatched: 13. Germline V gene sequence: CDR1 SGHTS, CDR2 YDEGEE. This CDR3 reads CASNPRGGRRYEQYF. The CDR3 DNA follows: TGTGCCAGCAACCCCCGCGGCGGGAGAAGGTACGAGCAGTACTTC.

The chain recombines TRBV7-8 with TRBJ2-1, with a tentative D call TRBD2 (7 bases). This CDR3 is built from 15 residues. Germline CDR1 is SGHVS and CDR2 is FQNEAQ. Trimming took 5 bases from V and 5 from J, leaving 16 bases between them. CDR3 protein: CASSPGRGEDNEQFF. CDR3 nucleotides: TGTGCCAGCAGCCCAGGGAGGGGGGAGGACAATGAGCAGTTCTTC.

This clone has just a few counts. In DNA form, the CDR3 reads TGTGCCAGCAGCTCGAGAAATGCTAATGAAAAACTGTTTTTT. Amino acids: CASSSRNANEKLFF. V and J are TRBV7-9 and TRBJ1-4; no firm D call. The V end lost 4 bases, the J end lost 3 bases, and 9 bases lay between the germline ends. The germline gives CDR1 SEHNR, CDR2 FQNEAQ (reference sequence). The CDR3 has 14 amino acids.

The V and J genes are TRBV4-3 and TRBJ2-1; D is possibly TRBD1 (6 bases). The CDR3 loop spans 13 amino acids. The germline gives CDR1 LGHNA, CDR2 YSLEER. V lost 5 bases to trimming and J lost 6 bases, with 11 bases between them. CDR3 sequence reads: CASSVSGANEQFF. DNA for the CDR3: TGCGCCAGCAGCGTGTCAGGGGCCAATGAGCAGTTCTTC.

This clone was observed a handful of times. The rearrangement links TRBV5-1 to TRBJ2-2; possibly TRBD2 for D (5 bases). The length of the CDR3 is 16 residues. Germline values: CDR1 SGHRS, CDR2 YFSETQ. The V end was cut by 0 bases, the J end by 2 bases, with 11 bases between. The CDR3 DNA is TGCGCCAGCAGCTTGGGAGTTAGCGAAAACACCGGGGAGCTGTTTTTT. Protein sequence: CASSLGVSENTGELFF.